Below are 7 T cell receptor beta chains sequenced from a single sample in a study of spatial heterogeneity in lung cancer. MiXCR, applied by TCRdb to the 5' RACE reads, yields one record per CDR3 protein. Seen here are 110,000 or so distinct CDR3 sequences, 11% observed once, and the top ten hold roughly a quarter. Time point of the sample: blood at routine non-recurrence follow-up after resection. The material was PBMCs, obtained at follow-up. These receptors were obtained from a female donor with early-stage non-small cell lung cancer.

The sample holds many counts of this clonotype. The chain uses TRBV5-4 and TRBJ2-1; D is perhaps TRBD1 or TRBD2 (5 bases each). Germline V gene data show CDR1 as SGHNT and CDR2 as YYREEE (reference sequence). CDR3 length: 16 residues. Deletions cut 3 bases from V and 6 bases from J, with 19 bases between. The CDR3 loop is CASSSPYGGRPNEQFF. CDR3 DNA sequence: TGTGCCAGCAGCTCCCCCTATGGGGGTCGACCCAATGAGCAGTTCTTC. The complete variable domain, with remaining parts taken from reference TRBV5-4 and TRBJ2-1, reads ETGVTQSPTHLIKTRGQQVTLRCSSQSGHNTVSWYQQALGQGPQFIFQYYREEENGRGNFPPRFSGLQFPNYSSELNVNALELDDSALYLCASSSPYGGRPNEQFFGPGTRLTVL.

This clonotype was picked up a small number of times. The chain is built from TRBV10-3 and TRBJ1-3, with D possibly matching TRBD1 (6 bases). The V and J ends lost 6 bases and 6 bases respectively, with 9 bases between them. Germline CDR1 is ENHRY and CDR2 is SYGVKD. This CDR3 region has 12 residues. Here the CDR3 reads CAIRDSENTIYF. The CDR3 DNA reads TGTGCCATCAGGGACAGTGAAAACACCATATATTTT.

The rearrangement joins TRBV7-9 to TRBJ1-1; the D gene is possibly TRBD1 (6 bases). The length of the CDR3 is 14 residues. Germline V lookup: CDR1 SEHNR, CDR2 FQNEAQ (reference sequence). V lost 2 bases and J lost 4, with 11 bases in between. In DNA form, the CDR3 reads TGTGCCAGCAGCTTAATGGGACACCTCACTGAAGCTTTCTTT. Translation gives CASSLMGHLTEAFF.

V and J are TRBV5-6 and TRBJ2-1; TRBD2 agrees at 8 bases. Germline CDR1 SGHDT, CDR2 YYEEEE. The junction had 9 bases not matched to a gene; V was cut back by 3 bases and J by 7 bases. The CDR3 contains 15 residues. The CDR3 region has the DNA TGTGCCAGCAGCTGGACTAGCCGCTCCTTAAATGAGCAGTTCTTC. As protein: CASSWTSRSLNEQFF.

The chain recombines TRBV5-1 with TRBJ2-1; D possibly matches TRBD1 or TRBD2 (5 bases each). Looked up from germline, CDR1 is SGHRS and CDR2 is YFSETQ. The CDR3 length is 15 residues. Deletions cut 2 bases from V and 0 bases from J, with 9 bases between. CDR3 sequence: CASSFNGASYNEQFF. In nucleotides, the CDR3 is TGCGCCAGCAGCTTTAACGGGGCCTCCTACAATGAGCAGTTCTTC.

In its sample, this clonotype was seen many times. The CDR3 nucleotides read TGTGCCAGCAGTTACCCGACTAGCGGGAGGCCCTACGAGCAGTACGTC. Translated, it gives CASSYPTSGRPYEQYV. The rearrangement joins TRBV6-2 or TRBV6-3 to TRBJ2-7; the match to TRBD2 covers 13 bases. The V gene's germline CDR1 is MNHEY and CDR2 SVGEGT. The CDR3 sequence is 16 residues long. The V segment lost 2 bases and the J segment 2 bases; nucleotides outside the gene matches: 3.

This clonotype has more than one count but fewer than ten. V is TRBV20-1 and J is TRBJ1-4; 8 nucleotides align to TRBD1. The CDR3 runs 14 residues. Trimming cost V 0 bases and J 8 bases; bases outside gene matches: 5. Germline V CDR1 and CDR2: DFQATT, SNEGSKA (reference sequence). CDR3 bases: TGCAGTGCTAGAGATTCAGGGGGCATCGAAAAACTGTTTTTT. This sequence encodes CSARDSGGIEKLFF.